The present T cell receptor beta chain was sequenced within a study of cytomegalovirus exposure and HLA in healthy donors. Across the study: There were some 81 million unique TCRs (from HLA-typed donors) in an early data release. When 350 to 400 donors were genotyped, over 80% of them were found to fall in the Caucasian-associated ancestry cluster.

Amplification used 60 Vbeta primers and 13 Jbeta primers. Clones were read by immunoSEQ multiplex PCR, and TCRdb kept only the in-frame ones, dropping some. The sample lists 110,000 to 150,000 clones; 9.4% were seen once. Of note for this clone: What it binds is not known.

Study-level findings and limits: The number of N-insertions in an Asian-associated ancestry cluster was reportedly below the approximately 690-donor mean in a later analysis. Cytomegalovirus status was reportedly diagnosed by the classifier with high specificity and sensitivity.

Trimming left V 0 bases short and J 5 bases short, with 7 bases between. The CDR3 sequence is 13 residues long. The germline CDR1 and CDR2 sequences are PRHDT and FYEKMQ (reference sequence). The V gene is TRBV13, the J gene TRBJ1-1; D is unresolved. This TCR was sampled from a male donor in good health and CMV-seronegative. Source material: PBMCs. The CDR3 is CASSLGTGTEAFF. The CDR3 DNA follows: TGTGCCAGCAGCTTAGGTACGGGGACTGAAGCTTTCTTT.